Following are 15 T cell receptor beta chains from one sample sequenced in a study of identical twins (dated by TCRdb to about 2016). To prepare the library, 5' RACE was applied. The instrument was an Illumina HiSeq 2000. TCRdb cleaned the public reads at Q25 with fastp, built clones with MiXCR and kept in-frame beta chains. Each entry merges the rows of one CDR3 protein and shows their most common DNA and genes. This sample has 310,000 or so distinct CDR3 sequences in its table, and just under 9.5% of those were observed once. The ten largest make up under 7.5% of the sample. These data are also associated with another study on yellow fever vaccine responses in identical twins.

Sequencing was carried out using CD8+ T cells sorted from blood. The receptors shown here come from a woman under 30 in good health.

Only a few counts were recorded for this clonotype. This sequence joins TRBV20-1 and TRBJ2-1; D could derive from TRBD1 or TRBD2 (6 bases each). V was cut by 3 bases and J by 2 bases, with 17 bases left in between. CDR1 DFQATT and CDR2 SNEGSKA come from the germline V gene (reference sequence). The length of the CDR3 is 16 residues. CDR3 sequence reads: CSARQWGAEAYNEQFF. The CDR3 bases are TGCAGTGCTAGGCAATGGGGGGCGGAGGCCTACAATGAGCAGTTCTTC.

This clonotype appeared a few times. This chain joins TRBV2 and TRBJ2-7; 11 nucleotides agree with TRBD1. V dropped 7 bases and J dropped 4; count of bases not matched to a gene: 9. From germline, CDR1 is SNHLY and CDR2 FYNNEI. This CDR3 has 15 amino acids. The CDR3 region has the DNA TGTGCCAGCACCGGTGGACAGGGGGCGAATTACGAGCAGTACTTC. This translates into CASTGGQGANYEQYF.

This clonotype was picked up a small number of times. The chain joins TRBV15 to TRBJ2-1, with 7 nucleotides matching TRBD2. The germline V gene has CDR1 LNHNV and CDR2 YYDKDF (reference sequence). J gave up 7 bases and V 8 bases, and 5 bases lay outside the gene matches. The CDR3 sequence is 12 residues long. The CDR3 region is CATGQGGNEQFF. The CDR3 nucleotides read TGTGCCACCGGGCAGGGAGGGAATGAGCAGTTCTTC.

V gene TRBV19 combines with J gene TRBJ2-7; 12 bases agree with TRBD2. The CDR3 sequence is 16 residues long. V lost 3 bases, J lost 5 bases, and 8 bases stayed unmatched. CDR1 and CDR2 (germline): LNHDA, SQIVND (reference sequence). Written as DNA, the CDR3 is TGTGCCAGTAGTATCTATCGACTAGCGGGAGTGCACGAGCAGTACTTC. It yields the protein CASSIYRLAGVHEQYF.

In its sample, this clonotype was seen a few times. The V call is TRBV7-2, the J call TRBJ2-7; a weak D match, TRBD2 (6 bases). The germline V gene encodes CDR1 SGHTA and CDR2 FQGNSA. Trimming removed 2 bases from V and 0 bases from J, with 17 bases in between. The CDR3 covers 17 residues. The DNA of the CDR3 is TGTGCCAGCAGCTTACCCCTTGGGGAGCGGGTCTCCTACGAGCAGTACTTC. As protein: CASSLPLGERVSYEQYF.

This clonotype has just a few counts. The V and J genes are TRBV20-1 and TRBJ2-7; the D is unclear. The germline V gene has CDR1 DFQATT and CDR2 SNEGSKA (reference sequence). Trimming stripped 8 bases from V and 2 bases from J, with 16 bases between. This CDR3 region has 13 residues. The CDR3 spells CSPRAEQTYEQYF. The DNA of the CDR3 is TGCAGTCCCCGGGCGGAACAGACCTACGAGCAGTACTTC.

This clonotype was recorded at least ten times. The rearrangement uses TRBV7-9 and TRBJ1-1, with 7 bases lining up with TRBD1. V was pared by 3 bases and J by 4 bases, with 11 bases of the junction left unmatched. From germline, CDR1 is SEHNR and CDR2 FQNEAQ (reference sequence). CDR3 size: 16 residues. For the CDR3, the DNA is TGTGCCAGCAGCTTTGGGAGGTTAGCAGGGGGCACTGAAGCTTTCTTT. It is translated as CASSFGRLAGGTEAFF.

This clonotype was seen a handful of times. V and J are TRBV24-1 and TRBJ2-2; 10 bases line up with TRBD2. Germline CDR1 and CDR2: KGHDR and SFDVKD. The trim removed 2 bases at V and 6 bases at J, leaving 20 bases unmatched. This CDR3 spans 21 amino acids. CDR3 nucleotide sequence: TGTGCCACCAGTGATTCAATTGGTACCATACCTCTAGCGGGAGTACCCGGGGAGCTGTTTTTT. It codes for CATSDSIGTIPLAGVPGELFF.

This clonotype has ten or more counts. J is TRBJ2-3 and V is TRBV6-5; D may be TRBD1 or TRBD2 (6 bases each). The length of the CDR3 is 14 residues. The V end was cut by 4 bases, the J end by 6 bases, with 14 bases between. Germline V lookup: CDR1 MNHEY, CDR2 SVGAGI. The CDR3, as DNA: TGTGCCAGCAGTTTATCTACAGGGAGGGATACGCAGTATTTT. Translating it yields CASSLSTGRDTQYF.

This clonotype was observed at least ten times. The CDR3, as DNA: TGTGCCAGCACCCCCGTCACGGCGGGGGGGACCTACGAGCAGTACTTC. It translates to CASTPVTAGGTYEQYF. The chain links TRBV12-3 or TRBV12-4 to TRBJ2-7; 9 positions match TRBD2. CDR3 length: 16 amino acids. The V and J ends lost 7 bases and 2 bases, in that order; junction bases with no gene match: 12.

This clonotype was counted many times. The rearrangement links TRBV5-1 to TRBJ2-1, with D perhaps TRBD2 (6 bases). This CDR3 has 15 residues. V was pared by 0 bases and J by 3 bases, with 10 bases between. CDR1 is SGHRS and CDR2 is YFSETQ in the germline V gene. The CDR3: CASSLARDSYNEQFF. DNA for the CDR3: TGCGCCAGCAGCTTGGCGCGGGATAGCTACAATGAGCAGTTCTTC.

Ten or more counts support this clonotype. The J gene is TRBJ2-7, the V gene TRBV9; 9 nucleotides match TRBD1. The CDR3 loop spans 14 amino acids. V trimming: 2 bases; J trimming: 5 bases; junction bases outside the gene matches: 5. Germline V gives CDR1 SGDLS, CDR2 YYNGEE. In DNA form, the CDR3 reads TGTGCCAGCAGCGTCGGGACAGGGTCCCACGAGCAGTACTTC. Translation gives CASSVGTGSHEQYF.

This clonotype was seen many times. The genes are TRBV6-5 and TRBJ2-7; 7 nucleotides agree with TRBD1. V was pared by 11 bases and J by 1 base, with 5 bases of the junction left unmatched. Looked up from germline, CDR1 is MNHEY and CDR2 is SVGAGI. This CDR3 comprises 12 residues. CDR3 sequence reads: CASGTASYEQYF. CDR3 coding DNA: TGTGCCTCAGGGACAGCATCCTACGAGCAGTACTTC.

The V and J genes are TRBV2 and TRBJ1-1; 10 nucleotides align to TRBD1. The CDR3 is 15 residues long. The germline V gene has CDR1 SNHLY and CDR2 FYNNEI. V lost 3 bases, J lost 0 bases, and 1 base stayed unmatched. This chain's CDR3 is CASSEGTGVNTEAFF. The CDR3 DNA is TGTGCCAGCAGTGAGGGGACAGGGGTGAACACTGAAGCTTTCTTT.

This chain connects TRBV3-1 to TRBJ2-7, with D possibly being TRBD2 (5 bases). V lost 0 bases and J lost 5, with 8 bases in between. This CDR3 has 13 residues. Germline CDR1 is LGHDT and CDR2 is YNNKEL (reference sequence). The CDR3 nucleotides are TGTGCCAGCAGCCAAGATCCCGGGGACGAGCAGTACTTC. Translated, it gives CASSQDPGDEQYF.